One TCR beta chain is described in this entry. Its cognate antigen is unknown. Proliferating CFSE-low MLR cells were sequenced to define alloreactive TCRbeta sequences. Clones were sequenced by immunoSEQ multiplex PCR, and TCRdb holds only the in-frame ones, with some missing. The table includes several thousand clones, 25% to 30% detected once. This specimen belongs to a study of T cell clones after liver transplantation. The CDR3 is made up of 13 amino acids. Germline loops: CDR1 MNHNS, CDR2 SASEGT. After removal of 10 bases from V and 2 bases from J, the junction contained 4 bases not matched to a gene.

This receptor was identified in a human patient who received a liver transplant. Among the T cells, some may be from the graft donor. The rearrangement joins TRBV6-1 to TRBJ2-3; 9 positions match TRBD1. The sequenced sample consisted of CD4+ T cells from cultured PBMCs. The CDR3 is CATRDRATDTQYF. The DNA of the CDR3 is TGTGCCACCCGGGACAGGGCCACAGATACGCAGTATTTT.